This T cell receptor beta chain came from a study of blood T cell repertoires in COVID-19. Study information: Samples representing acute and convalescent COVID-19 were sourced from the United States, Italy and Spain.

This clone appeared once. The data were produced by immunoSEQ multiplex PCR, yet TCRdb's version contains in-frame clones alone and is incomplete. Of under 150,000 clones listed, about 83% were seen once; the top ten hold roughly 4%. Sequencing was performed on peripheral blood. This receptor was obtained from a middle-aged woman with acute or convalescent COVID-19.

Written as DNA, the CDR3 is TGTGCCAGCAGCACTGGCGTGGGCAGGGGGCTGTCTGAAGCTTTCTTT. It encodes CASSTGVGRGLSEAFF. The chain joins TRBV3-1 (or the pseudogene TRBV3-2) to TRBJ1-1; 8 bases are a match to TRBD1. V was pared by 5 bases and J by 6 bases, with 14 bases of the junction left unmatched. Germline-derived CDR1 and CDR2 are LGHDT and YNNKEL (reference sequence). This CDR3 comprises 16 residues.